These 15 T cell receptor beta chains were sequenced from one sample in a study of CD8 T cells in Susac syndrome. Random hexamers were used to reverse transcribe roughly 0.5 to 1 ug of RNA. TCRdb independently ran MiXCR on the immunoSEQ multiplex PCR reads; one entry per CDR3 protein. The data show 77,000 or so distinct CDR3 sequences, around 96% seen once. Material: CD8+ T cells from PBMCs. The receptors stem from a human donor with multiple sclerosis.

CDR3 DNA sequence: TGTGCCAGCAGCTCAAGGGCCGGGGAGGCTCCATACTACACTGAAGCTTTCTTT. This translates into CASSSRAGEAPYYTEAFF. This rearrangement joins TRBV7-2 to TRBJ1-1; D is ambiguous. V gave up 4 bases and J gave up 3 bases, with 24 bases separating them. The CDR3 length is 18 residues. Germline CDR1 is SGHTA and CDR2 is FQGNSA.

The chain uses TRBV12-5 and TRBJ2-7; the D is unclear. The V end lost 3 bases, the J end lost 5 bases, and 5 bases lay between the germline ends. Germline CDR1 LGHNT, CDR2 FRNRAP. The CDR3 is made up of 11 amino acids. The CDR3 is CASGFFDEQYF. The CDR3 coding sequence is TGTGCTAGTGGTTTCTTTGACGAGCAGTACTTC.

This sequence joins TRBV4-2 and TRBJ2-2; D uncertain. The CDR3 has 15 residues. The germline V gene has CDR1 LGHNA and CDR2 YNFKEQ. V dropped 1 base and J dropped 2 bases, with 8 bases sitting between them. DNA for the CDR3: TGTGCCAGCAGCCAAGGGACGGCTAACACCGGGGAGCTGTTTTTT. It encodes CASSQGTANTGELFF.

The chain combines TRBV4-1 with TRBJ2-4, with D possibly being TRBD1 (5 bases). Germline assignment: CDR1 MGHRA and CDR2 YSYEKL. The CDR3 is 17 residues long. The germline V and J ends were trimmed by 0 bases and 0 bases, with 12 bases remaining between them. DNA of the CDR3: TGCGCCAGCAGCCAAGAGGGCCAGGGATTAGCCAAAAACATTCAGTACTTC. Its translation: CASSQEGQGLAKNIQYF.

The chain carries TRBV9 and TRBJ2-2; D assignment may be TRBD1 or TRBD2 (5 bases each). Germline values: CDR1 SGDLS, CDR2 YYNGEE. V dropped 2 bases and J dropped 7 bases, with 12 bases sitting between them. The CDR3 totals 14 residues. CDR3 coding DNA: TGTGCCAGCAGCGTTCAGGGTCGGGGCGGGGAGCTGTTTTTT. Residues: CASSVQGRGGELFF.

The chain carries TRBV7-9 and TRBJ2-7; 8 bases match TRBD1. The V gene end was trimmed by 4 bases and the J gene end by 2 bases; junction bases not matched to a gene: 7. The germline gives CDR1 SEHNR, CDR2 FQNEAQ (reference sequence). The CDR3 length is 15 residues. CDR3 in DNA: TGTGCCAGCAGCTCGCCTCGGACAGGGCCCTACGAGCAGTACTTC. Encoded protein: CASSSPRTGPYEQYF.

This chain joins TRBV9 and TRBJ1-3; no reliable D call. The V and J ends lost 0 bases and 4 bases respectively, with 14 bases between them. Germline values: CDR1 SGDLS, CDR2 YYNGEE. CDR3 size: 16 residues. Written as DNA, the CDR3 is TGTGCCAGCAGCGTAGTACCGGGAACGAGCGGAAACACCATATATTTT. It codes for CASSVVPGTSGNTIYF.

The chain links TRBV30 to TRBJ1-6; weak D call: TRBD1 (5 bases). V dropped 4 bases and J dropped 9 bases, with 22 bases sitting between them. The CDR3 sequence is 16 residues long. The germline gives CDR1 GTSNPN, CDR2 SVGIG (reference sequence). The CDR3 DNA reads as TGTGCCTGGATCCGACAGACGGGTCCCTTGGGTTCACCCCTCCACTTT. Translation gives CAWIRQTGPLGSPLHF.

This rearrangement joins TRBV19 to TRBJ1-1; D is ambiguous. Germline V gives CDR1 LNHDA, CDR2 SQIVND (reference sequence). Trimming took 7 bases from V and 3 from J, leaving 21 bases between them. This CDR3 is 16 amino acids long. The CDR3, as DNA: TGTGCCAGTATACCCCAGATCGGACGGAGGGACACTGAAGCTTTCTTT. Translated: CASIPQIGRRDTEAFF. Full variable domain (remainder filled in from reference TRBV19 and TRBJ1-1): DGGITQSPKYLFRKEGQNVTLSCEQNLNHDAMYWYRQDPGQGLRLIYYSQIVNDFQKGDIAEGYSVSREKKESFPLTVTSAQKNPTAFYLCASIPQIGRRDTEAFFGQGTRLTVV.

J is TRBJ2-1 and V is TRBV29-1, with TRBD2 matching over 11 bases. Trimming took 5 bases from V and 0 from J; bases not matched to a gene: 6. This CDR3 has 16 amino acids. Germline V lookup: CDR1 SQVTM, CDR2 ANQGSEA. DNA of the CDR3: TGCAGCGTTTGGACTAGCGGGTTCAGCTCCTACAATGAGCAGTTCTTC. It codes for CSVWTSGFSSYNEQFF.

The J gene is TRBJ1-2, the V gene TRBV7-3, with 11 bases aligning to TRBD1. J gave up 7 bases and V 5 bases, and 9 bases lay outside the gene matches. In germline, CDR1 is SGHTA, CDR2 FQGTGA. The CDR3 loop spans 15 amino acids. The CDR3 region has the DNA TGTGCCAGCAGCCCCACCGGGACAGGGGGTTCTGGCTACACCTTC. This gives the protein CASSPTGTGGSGYTF. The whole variable domain, remainder taken from reference TRBV7-3 and TRBJ1-2, is GAGVSQTPSNKVTEKGKYVELRCDPISGHTALYWYRQSLGQGPEFLIYFQGTGAADDSGLPNDRFFAVRPEGSVSTLKIQRTERGDSAVYLCASSPTGTGGSGYTFGSGTRLTVV.

The gene calls are TRBV19 and TRBJ2-1; 7 bases line up with TRBD1. The CDR3 spans 13 residues. Germline V gives CDR1 LNHDA, CDR2 SQIVND (reference sequence). Trimming cost V 7 bases and J 8 bases; bases outside gene matches: 8. CDR3 DNA sequence: TGTGCCAGTACTTATACAGGGGTGGATGAGCAGTTCTTC. This translates into CASTYTGVDEQFF.

This chain links TRBV5-6 with TRBJ1-5, with D unclear. Trimming pared 3 bases from V and 5 bases from J, leaving 3 bases between. Germline values: CDR1 SGHDT, CDR2 YYEEEE. This CDR3 spans 11 amino acids. The CDR3 reads CASSCHQPQHF. For the CDR3, the DNA is TGTGCCAGCAGCTGCCATCAGCCCCAGCATTTT.

The rearrangement links TRBV6-5 to TRBJ2-3, with a tentative D call TRBD1 (5 bases). The V gene lost 4 bases and the J gene lost 1 base, with 12 bases spanning the gap. The CDR3 sequence is 15 residues long. Germline CDR1 reads MNHEY; CDR2 reads SVGAGI. In nucleotides, the CDR3 is TGTGCCAGCAGTTCCCGACAGCGTCGCACAGATACGCAGTATTTT. It encodes CASSSRQRRTDTQYF.

The chain joins TRBV9 to TRBJ1-2, with a weak D call TRBD1 (5 bases). Germline V gene lookup returns CDR1 SGDLS and CDR2 YYNGEE. The CDR3 spans 18 residues. With 4 bases removed from V and 2 bases from J, the gap between germline ends came to 24 bases. The CDR3 region is CASSLVEGRPLRNYGYTF. The CDR3 bases are TGTGCCAGCAGCCTTGTGGAGGGGCGACCCCTAAGGAACTATGGCTACACCTTC.